This TCR beta chain came from a study of blood T cell repertoires in COVID-19 (dated by TCRdb to about 2020). About the investigation overall: Samples from collaborators originated in the United States, Italy and Spain and spanned both the acute and convalescent phases of COVID-19. The prospective study material was composed of cDNA or gDNA derived from T cells, B-cell-depleted T cells, or PBMCs. Deeply sampled blood TCRbeta repertoires from subjects exposed to, actively infected with, or recovered from COVID-19 were included in the dataset. A freely available public database, intended as a resource for researchers studying the immune response to SARS-CoV-2, is where the repertoires were released. The samples were drawn from two sources: the first 160 participants of the ongoing ImmuneRACE study, and 1,200 or so subjects contributed by 6 global collaborators. The sample metadata nearly always contained a de-identified subject ID, COVID-19 status, age in years and sex. Where available, HLA class I and class II types were taken from metadata supplied by the sample provider and were not determined by assay-based typing. Overall study outcomes, separate from this receptor: Clinical and demographic metadata were provided uncurated, with the amount varying by source and participant.

Notes on this clone: Its antigen is currently not known. There are no base qualities to consult, and no much larger clone falls within one base.

TCRbeta CDR3 regions were amplified from genomic DNA by means of the immunoSEQ Assay, a bias-controlled multiplex PCR. Processing in the source paper ran as follows. The number of nucleated cells in each sample was estimated from the amplification of reference gene primers within the assay. Sequence reads were collapsed and filtered to measure the absolute abundance of every unique TCRbeta CDR3 rearrangement. For each sample, productive Simpson clonality was calculated as the square root of Simpson's diversity index over productive rearrangements. Sourced from immuneACCESS, this table was stored by TCRdb with only in-frame sequences that have V and J called. A share of the clones is absent; for the studies checked, an unresolved V gene accounts for under half, and the remainder has no known explanation. Clone size and the V and J calls come from that table; the DNA yielded D and trimming. The table for this sample lists some 400,000 clones; around 84% of them were counted only once. The ten largest clones add up to more than 0.85% of the sample.

Collaborating institutions collected whole blood in K2EDTA tubes following their own protocols. Collaborator samples were shipped for TCRbeta analysis as frozen whole blood, isolated PBMCs, or DNA extracted from either sample type. CDR1 and CDR2 are read off the germline V gene as MNHEY and SVGEGT. Including the terminal cysteine and phenylalanine, the CDR3 comprises 14 residues. CDR3 DNA is the only sequence kept; it has 42 bases, read in frame from the first base. The germline V end is reduced by 0 bases and the J end by 9 bases; junction bases left unmatched: 5. Sequenced sample: peripheral blood. The clonotype comes from a human donor with acute or convalescent COVID-19. The donor label of this sample is uncertain. Recombination linked TRBV6-2 or TRBV6-3 to TRBJ2-4, and 7 bases in between align with TRBD1. The CDR3 in this case is CASSYSLQGTIQYF. DNA sequence: TGTGCCAGCAGTTACTCCTTACAGGGGACCATTCAGTACTTC.